This T cell receptor (beta chain) was captured by sequencing in a study of blood T cell repertoires in COVID-19. Study-wide background: The analysed material was cDNA or gDNA that came from T cells, B-cell-depleted T cells, or PBMCs.

In the study's own analysis: Amplification with reference gene primers provided the estimates of nucleated cell counts. This table comes from immunoSEQ multiplex PCR, and its TCRdb copy is limited to in-frame clones, with some not included. The V and J calls and the clone size are those of that table, but D and trimming were determined from the DNA. The table has roughly 240,000 clones, roughly 88% seen once; the top ten hold 2% to 2.5%. Donors of Cohort 3 who recovered were those that had two negative PCRs, clearance, or symptom resolution. Per germline, CDR1 MNHEY and CDR2 SMNVEV (reference sequence). V lost 3 bases to trimming and J lost 4 bases, with 22 bases between them. The CDR3 runs 17 residues.

This chain uses TRBV27 with TRBJ2-7, with D perhaps matching TRBD2 (6 bases). The sequenced material came from PBMCs or T cells enriched from blood (not recorded which). The TCR originated in a woman aged 50 to 65 who had recovered from COVID-19. This CDR3 is CASSFLSPGVIRYEQYF. The CDR3 DNA reads TGTGCCAGCAGTTTTCTTTCACCGGGGGTAATAAGATACGAGCAGTACTTC.